These 17 T cell receptor beta chains originate from one sample sequenced in a study of cytomegalovirus exposure and HLA in healthy donors. The PCR had 60 Vbeta and 13 Jbeta primers. Sequencing used immunoSEQ multiplex PCR; TCRdb keeps in-frame clones, though not all of them. The sample includes under 200,000 clones, about an eighth of them seen just once. Specimen: PBMCs. These TCRs come from a man aged 50-59 years in good health and CMV-seropositive.

This chain uses TRBV11-3 with TRBJ2-7; D may be TRBD1 (6 bases). CDR3 length equals 13 residues. Germline CDR1 is SGHNT and CDR2 is YENEEA. Trimming pared 2 bases from V and 5 bases from J, leaving 10 bases between. This CDR3 is CASSLTQGHEQYF. In DNA form, the CDR3 reads TGTGCCAGCAGCTTAACACAGGGCCACGAGCAGTACTTC. The variable domain in full, completed from reference TRBV11-3 and TRBJ2-7, reads EAGVVQSPRYKIIEKKQPVAFWCNPISGHNTLYWYLQNLGQGPELLIRYENEEAVDDSQLPKDRFSAERLKGVDSTLKIQPAELGDSAVYLCASSLTQGHEQYFGPGTRLTVT.

This clone was seen a few times. The chain joins TRBV7-9 to TRBJ2-5; 7 bases are shared with TRBD2. Per germline, CDR1 SEHNR and CDR2 FQNEAQ (reference sequence). The CDR3 has 15 amino acids. Trimming took 1 base from V and 2 from J; bases not matched to a gene: 4. The DNA of the CDR3 is TGTGCCAGCAGCTTAGGGGGAGGGTGGCAAGAGACCCAGTACTTC. It encodes CASSLGGGWQETQYF.

This clone was observed a handful of times. This chain connects TRBV4-3 to TRBJ2-6, with 7 bases that match TRBD2. This CDR3 has 15 amino acids. The germline gives CDR1 LGHNA, CDR2 YSLEER. With 3 bases clipped from V and 4 bases from J, the junction kept 3 bases outside the gene matches. The CDR3 spells CASSHGTTGANVLTF. The CDR3 coding sequence is TGCGCCAGCAGCCACGGGACTACCGGGGCCAACGTCCTGACTTTC.

This clone was counted between two and nine times. V is TRBV28 and J is TRBJ2-1; D might be TRBD1 (6 bases). V lost 4 bases and J lost 6, with 10 bases in between. This CDR3 is built from 13 residues. Looked up from germline, CDR1 is MDHEN and CDR2 is SYDVKM. DNA for the CDR3: TGTGCCAGCAGTTCAGGGGTTCCCAATGAGCAGTTCTTC. The encoded protein is CASSSGVPNEQFF.

This chain uses TRBV7-9 with TRBJ2-3; possible D gene TRBD2, 6 bases. Trimming shortened V by 3 bases and J by 12 bases, and 13 bases separated the two germline ends. This CDR3 is 12 amino acids long. The germline gives CDR1 SEHNR, CDR2 FQNEAQ (reference sequence). The CDR3 DNA is TGTGCCAGCAGCTTCAGACTAGGCCTTCAGTATTTT. It yields the protein CASSFRLGLQYF. The full variable domain, rest sourced from reference TRBV7-9 and TRBJ2-3, is DTGVSQNPRHKITKRGQNVTFRCDPISEHNRLYWYRQTLGQGPEFLTYFQNEAQLEKSRLLSDRFSAERPKGSFSTLEIQRTEQGDSAMYLCASSFRLGLQYFGPGTRLTVL.

In this sample, this clone turned up once. This chain links TRBV7-3 with TRBJ1-2, with D uncertain. Germline V gene sequence: CDR1 SGHTA, CDR2 FQGTGA. Trimming pared 1 base from V and 5 bases from J, leaving 20 bases between. The CDR3 consists of 17 residues. CDR3 nucleotides: TGTGCCAGCAGCTTAAAGCTCCCGGGCGGCGGGGAGTATGGCTACACCTTC. It is translated as CASSLKLPGGGEYGYTF.

V gene TRBV9 combines with J gene TRBJ1-5; D is uncertain. Per germline, CDR1 SGDLS and CDR2 YYNGEE. CDR3 size: 15 residues. The V gene lost 0 bases and the J gene lost 0 bases, with 7 bases spanning the gap. CDR3 loop: CASSVGSHSNQPQHF. Written as DNA, the CDR3 is TGTGCCAGCAGCGTAGGATCACATAGCAATCAGCCCCAGCATTTT.

The rearrangement uses TRBV20-1 and TRBJ2-1; no reliable D call. Germline-derived CDR1 and CDR2 are DFQATT and SNEGSKA (reference sequence). The CDR3 has 11 residues. V shed 2 bases and J shed 6 bases, with 5 bases lying between them. The CDR3 nucleotides read TGCAGTGCTAGATCAATCAATGAGCAGTTCTTC. Protein sequence: CSARSINEQFF.

This clone was seen a few times. This sequence joins TRBV19 and TRBJ1-2; TRBD1 matches at 8 bases. CDR3 length equals 13 residues. CDR1 LNHDA and CDR2 SQIVND come from the germline V gene (reference sequence). The ends lost 6 bases at V and 3 bases at J; junction bases unmatched: 3. CDR3 region: CASRDRADYGYTF. CDR3 coding DNA: TGTGCCAGTAGGGACAGGGCAGACTATGGCTACACCTTC.

V usage is TRBV6-6 and J usage is TRBJ2-1; no definite D call. The CDR3 is 9 amino acids. The germline V gene encodes CDR1 MNHNY and CDR2 SVGAGI (reference sequence). V was pared by 9 bases and J by 10 bases, with 7 bases between. Here the CDR3 reads CASSREQFF. The DNA for the CDR3 is TGTGCCAGTTCGAGAGAGCAGTTCTTC.

This clone was found a few times. This chain's CDR3 is CASSIDGQGRTFF. The CDR3 nucleotides read TGTGCCAGTAGTATCGACGGACAGGGGAGGACTTTCTTT. This chain uses TRBV19 with TRBJ1-1; 9 positions match TRBD1. J was trimmed by 12 bases and V by 3 bases; bases with no gene match: 8. CDR1 and CDR2 from the germline V gene are LNHDA and SQIVND (reference sequence). This CDR3 has 13 residues.

V gene TRBV11-3 combines with J gene TRBJ2-7; possible D gene TRBD1, 6 bases. The length of the CDR3 is 14 residues. V was cut by 2 bases and J by 3 bases, with 11 bases left in between. Looked up from germline, CDR1 is SGHNT and CDR2 is YENEEA. The CDR3 bases are TGTGCCAGCAGCTTATCACAGGGCTTCTACGAGCAGTACTTC. This sequence encodes CASSLSQGFYEQYF.

This clone was detected a few times. This rearrangement joins TRBV30 to TRBJ2-7; TRBD2 is a possible D gene (6 bases). With 2 bases removed from V and 5 bases from J, the gap between germline ends came to 10 bases. This CDR3 is 12 amino acids long. Germline-derived CDR1 and CDR2 are GTSNPN and SVGIG (reference sequence). CDR3 nucleotides: TGTGCCTGGAGTCCAACGGGGGACGAGCAGTACTTC. This sequence encodes CAWSPTGDEQYF.

This clone was counted only a few times. The chain links TRBV7-8 to TRBJ1-1, with 7 bases that match TRBD1. Trimming removed 2 bases from V and 5 bases from J; junction bases left unmatched: 11. Germline V lookup: CDR1 SGHVS, CDR2 FQNEAQ. This CDR3 region has 16 residues. This chain's CDR3 is CASSLPFRQGRTEAFF. The CDR3 bases are TGTGCCAGCAGCTTACCTTTCCGACAGGGTAGGACTGAAGCTTTCTTT.

A few counts support this clone. The CDR3 reads CASSLEGRAETQYF. The CDR3 coding sequence is TGTGCCAGCAGCTTAGAAGGCAGGGCCGAGACCCAGTACTTC. The gene calls are TRBV7-6 and TRBJ2-5; TRBD1 is a possible D gene (5 bases). The CDR3 is 14 residues long. The ends were cut back, 1 base at V and 5 bases at J, with 11 bases in the middle. Germline values: CDR1 SGHVS, CDR2 FNYEAQ.

V usage is TRBV6-1 and J usage is TRBJ1-2; 7 nucleotides line up with TRBD1. Losses at the gene ends were 4 bases for V and 4 bases for J; bases not matched to a gene: 3. Germline-derived CDR1 and CDR2 are MNHNS and SASEGT. The CDR3 runs 13 residues. CDR3 DNA sequence: TGTGCCAGCAGTGCCCGGACAGGCTATGGCTACACCTTC. It yields the protein CASSARTGYGYTF.

This clone has more than one count but fewer than ten. This chain connects TRBV10-1 to TRBJ2-2; 8 nucleotides line up with TRBD1. Trimming removed 0 bases from V and 2 bases from J; junction bases left unmatched: 5. Germline CDR1 WNHNN, CDR2 SYGVQD (reference sequence). This CDR3 comprises 17 residues. The chain's CDR3 is CASSESRTGPNTGELFF. The CDR3 nucleotides are TGCGCCAGCAGTGAGTCCAGGACAGGGCCCAACACCGGGGAGCTGTTTTTT.